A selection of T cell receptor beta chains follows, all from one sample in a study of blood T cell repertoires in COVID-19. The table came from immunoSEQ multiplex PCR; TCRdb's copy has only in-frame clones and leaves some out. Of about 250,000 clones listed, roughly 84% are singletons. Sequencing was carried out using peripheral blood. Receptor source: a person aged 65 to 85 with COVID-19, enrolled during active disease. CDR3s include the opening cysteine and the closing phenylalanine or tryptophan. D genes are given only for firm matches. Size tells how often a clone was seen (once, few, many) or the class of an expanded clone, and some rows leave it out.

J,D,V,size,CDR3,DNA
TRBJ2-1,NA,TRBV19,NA,CASSDRLLASGHEQFF,TGTGCCAGTAGCGACCGTCTACTAGCATCTGGCCATGAGCAGTTCTTC
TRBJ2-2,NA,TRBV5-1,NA,CASSLSFRELFF,TGCGCCAGCAGCTTGTCCTTTCGGGAGCTGTTTTTT
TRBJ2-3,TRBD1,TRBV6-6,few,CASSYQGQVVDTQYF,TGTGCCAGCAGTTACCAGGGACAGGTCGTAGATACGCAGTATTTT
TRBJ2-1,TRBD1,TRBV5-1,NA,CASSLERGQRNEQFF,TGCGCCAGCAGCTTGGAGAGGGGGCAACGCAATGAGCAGTTCTTC
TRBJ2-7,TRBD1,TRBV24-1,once,CATSHPGQGTYEQYF,TGTGCCACCAGCCACCCGGGACAGGGAACCTACGAGCAGTACTTC
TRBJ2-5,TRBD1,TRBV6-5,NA,CASNRFGTEKETQYF,TGTGCCAGCAATCGGTTTGGGACAGAAAAAGAGACCCAGTACTTC
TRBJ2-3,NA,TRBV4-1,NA,CASSQEGTRDTQYF,TGCGCCAGCAGCCAAGAGGGGACTCGGGATACGCAGTATTTT
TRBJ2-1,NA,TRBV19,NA,CASSIEDGGPYNEQFF,TGTGCCAGTAGTATAGAAGATGGAGGGCCCTACAATGAGCAGTTCTTC
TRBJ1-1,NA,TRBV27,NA,CASSMFKQGSEAFF,TGTGCCAGCAGTATGTTCAAACAGGGTAGTGAAGCTTTCTTT
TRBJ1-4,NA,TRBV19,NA,CASSIGQRGNEKLFF,TGTGCCAGTAGTATAGGACAGCGCGGTAATGAAAAACTGTTTTTT
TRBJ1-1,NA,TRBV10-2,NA,CASRPTTGMGTEAFF,TGCGCCAGCAGACCAACTACAGGGATGGGGACTGAAGCTTTCTTT
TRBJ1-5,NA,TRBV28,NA,CASSRQVNSNQPQHF,TGTGCCAGCAGTCGACAGGTAAATAGCAATCAGCCCCAGCATTTT
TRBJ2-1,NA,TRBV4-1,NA,CASSQGHLGMTNYNEQFF,TGCGCCAGCAGCCAGGGTCACCTTGGCATGACTAACTACAATGAGCAGTTCTTC
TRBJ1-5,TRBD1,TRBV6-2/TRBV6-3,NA,CASSYSDRLTQPQHF,TGTGCCAGCAGTTACTCGGACAGGCTGACCCAGCCCCAGCATTTT
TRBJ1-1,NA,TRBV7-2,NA,CASSPGLLTEAFF,TGTGCCAGCAGCCCGGGACTTCTGACTGAAGCTTTCTTT
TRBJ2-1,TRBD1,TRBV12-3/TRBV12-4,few,CASSLSTGGHWFF,TGTGCCAGCAGTTTATCCACAGGGGGTCATTGGTTCTTC
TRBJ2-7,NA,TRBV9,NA,CASSKDPGGVSYEQYF,TGTGCCAGCAGCAAAGACCCGGGCGGGGTTTCCTACGAGCAGTACTTC
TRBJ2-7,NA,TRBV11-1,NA,CASSRGSYEQYF,TGTGCCAGCAGCCGAGGAAGCTACGAGCAGTACTTC
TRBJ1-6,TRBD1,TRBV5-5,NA,CASSSGTGSSPLHF,TGTGCCAGCAGCTCCGGGACAGGGAGTTCACCCCTCCACTTT
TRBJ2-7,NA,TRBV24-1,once,CATSGVGIGGYEQYF,TGTGCCACCAGTGGTGTGGGGATAGGGGGCTACGAGCAGTACTTC
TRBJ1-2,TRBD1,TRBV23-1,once,CASSHPPSQLPCSLGTAANGYTF,TGCGCCAGCAGTCATCCCCCCTCGCAGCTTCCCTGCTCCCTCGGGACAGCCGCAAATGGCTACACCTTC
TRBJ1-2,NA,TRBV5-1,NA,CASSSVGQNYGYTF,TGCGCCAGCAGCTCCGTCGGACAGAACTATGGCTACACCTTC
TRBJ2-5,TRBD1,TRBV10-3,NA,CAISEPRGTGQETQYF,TGTGCCATCAGTGAGCCCCGGGGGACAGGGCAAGAGACCCAGTACTTC
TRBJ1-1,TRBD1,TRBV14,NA,CASSPHRGTEAFF,TGTGCCAGCAGCCCTCACAGGGGGACTGAAGCTTTCTTT
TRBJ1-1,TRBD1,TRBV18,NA,CASSPPNRGFAEAFF,TGTGCCAGCTCACCACCGAACAGGGGATTTGCTGAAGCTTTCTTT
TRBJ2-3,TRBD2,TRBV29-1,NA,CSVRSGGLTDTQYF,TGCAGCGTCAGGAGCGGGGGCCTCACAGATACGCAGTATTTT
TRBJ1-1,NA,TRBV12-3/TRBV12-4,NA,CASGLGENTEAFF,TGTGCCAGCGGCCTCGGGGAGAACACTGAAGCTTTCTTT
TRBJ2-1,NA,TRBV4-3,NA,CASSLEVWPNNEQFF,TGCGCCAGCAGCCTAGAAGTCTGGCCGAACAATGAGCAGTTCTTC
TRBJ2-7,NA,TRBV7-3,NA,CASSLRRSGEQYF,TGTGCCAGCAGCTTAAGGAGGAGCGGCGAGCAGTACTTC
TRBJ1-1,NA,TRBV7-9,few,CASSLVTGRGNTEAFF,TGTGCCAGCAGCTTAGTTACGGGTCGAGGGAACACTGAAGCTTTCTTT
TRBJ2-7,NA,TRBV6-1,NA,CASSEAHGASSYEQYF,TGTGCCAGCAGTGAAGCGCATGGGGCCTCCTCCTACGAGCAGTACTTC
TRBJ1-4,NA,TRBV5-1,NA,CASTLGGSRTNEKLFF,TGCGCCAGCACCTTGGGCGGTTCAAGAACTAATGAAAAACTGTTTTTT
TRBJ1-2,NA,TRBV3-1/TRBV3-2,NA,CASSQDRTTIYGYTF,TGTGCCAGCAGCCAAGATAGAACCACTATCTATGGCTACACCTTC
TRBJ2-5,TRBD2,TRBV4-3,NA,CASSIVAGETQYF,TGCGCCAGCAGTATAGTAGCGGGCGAGACCCAGTACTTC
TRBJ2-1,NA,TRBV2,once,CAGGQTNEQFF,TGTGCCGGAGGACAGACCAATGAGCAGTTCTTC
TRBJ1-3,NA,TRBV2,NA,CASKRVDTIYF,TGTGCCAGCAAGAGGGTGGACACCATATATTTT
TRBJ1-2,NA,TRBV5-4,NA,CASSVPGQPYGYTF,TGTGCCAGCAGCGTTCCGGGACAACCTTATGGCTACACCTTC
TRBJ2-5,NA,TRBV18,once,CASSPLATGPQETQYF,TGTGCCAGCTCACCACTCGCGACAGGCCCCCAAGAGACCCAGTACTTC
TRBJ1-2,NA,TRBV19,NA,CASSISNRVFGYTF,TGTGCCAGTAGTATTTCTAACAGGGTTTTTGGCTACACCTTC
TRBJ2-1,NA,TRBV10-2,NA,CASSDAQVGEQFF,TGCGCCAGCAGTGACGCCCAAGTCGGGGAGCAGTTCTTC
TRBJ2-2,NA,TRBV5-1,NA,CASSSFANTGELFF,TGCGCCAGCAGCTCTTTTGCGAACACCGGGGAGCTGTTTTTT